This T cell receptor (beta chain) was sequenced in a study of post-analysis software for immune sequencing data. Notes on this clonotype: Its specificity is not known.

Presence of unique molecular identifiers characterized the TCR beta cDNA libraries. TCRdb independently ran MiXCR on the PCR reads; one entry per CDR3 protein. This table holds over 150,000 distinct CDR3 sequences, 30% found once. The study, taken as a whole, reports: Included in a set of about five TRBV segments more frequent in patients than controls were TRBV5-6, TRBV5-1 and TRBV20-1.

The length of the CDR3 is 13 residues. Trimming took off 3 bases at V and 3 bases at J, with 12 bases between the two ends. The germline V gene encodes CDR1 DFQATT and CDR2 SNEGSKA (reference sequence). This chain uses TRBV20-1 with TRBJ2-7; tentative D call: TRBD2 (6 bases). The sequenced material came from blood. The TCR comes from a girl between 5 and 17 years old with multiple sclerosis. CDR3 loop: CSASGRGVYEQYF. CDR3 nucleotide sequence: TGCAGTGCTAGCGGGAGAGGGGTCTACGAGCAGTACTTC.